The 28 T cell receptor beta chains below were found in one sample sequenced in a study of blood T cells in healthy people across ages. For the second PCR, which ran for 7 to 11 cycles, a sample-barcoded 5' primer and a J-beta primer mix were used. Each CDR3 protein is one row after TCRdb ran MiXCR on the 5' RACE reads. This table has around 1.5 million distinct CDR3 sequences, approximately 38% appearing once. The sequenced sample consisted of blood. The receptors here all came from a woman under 30 in good health.

The chain combines TRBV6-4 with TRBJ2-3; 7 bases line up with TRBD1. CDR1 and CDR2 from the germline V gene are MRHNA and SNTAGT. V dropped 6 bases and J dropped 2; count of bases not matched to a gene: 8. This CDR3 region has 15 residues. CDR3 sequence (DNA): TGTGCCAGCAGCGAGGGACAGACTCACACAGATACGCAGTATTTT. It codes for CASSEGQTHTDTQYF.

This clonotype was picked up a small number of times. The chain employs TRBV12-3 or TRBV12-4 and TRBJ2-1; weak D call: TRBD2 (7 bases). Trimming shortened V by 10 bases and J by 4 bases, and 14 bases separated the two germline ends. CDR3 length: 13 residues. The CDR3 coding sequence is TGTGCCACGGGGCGGGGGCGATACAATGAGCAGTTCTTC. This sequence encodes CATGRGRYNEQFF.

The chain recombines TRBV12-3 or TRBV12-4 with TRBJ2-1; D unresolved. This CDR3 is built from 12 residues. V shed 1 base and J shed 15 bases, with 13 bases lying between them. CDR3 bases: TGTGCCAGCAGTTTAGGGGCCTATGCCCGGTTCTTC. It encodes CASSLGAYARFF.

This chain uses TRBV12-3 or TRBV12-4 with TRBJ2-5; 9 bases align to TRBD1. Trimming cost V 5 bases and J 1 base; bases outside gene matches: 5. This CDR3 contains 15 residues. The CDR3 nucleotides read TGTGCCAGCAGTGAACAGGGGGCAATCCAAGAGACCCAGTACTTC. Translating it yields CASSEQGAIQETQYF.

This clonotype has only a few counts. The chain joins TRBV7-6 to TRBJ1-4; 9 bases are shared with TRBD1. V shed 7 bases, J shed 8 bases, and the junction held 8 bases outside the gene matches. The CDR3 covers 14 residues. Germline V lookup: CDR1 SGHVS, CDR2 FNYEAQ. The DNA of the CDR3 is TGTGCCAGCACCGCGGGACAGGGACACGAAAAACTGTTTTTT. This encodes CASTAGQGHEKLFF.

This clonotype has just one count. This chain connects TRBV6-1 to TRBJ1-4, with 10 positions matching TRBD1. V shed 6 bases and J 3 bases; nucleotides not matched to a gene: 4. The germline CDR1 and CDR2 sequences are MNHNS and SASEGT. CDR3 length: 15 residues. The CDR3 DNA is TGTGCCAGCAGATACGGGACAGGGGCTAATGAAAAACTGTTTTTT. Protein sequence: CASRYGTGANEKLFF.

In this sample, this clonotype turned up once. This sequence joins TRBV9 and TRBJ2-2; 8 positions agree with TRBD2. With 1 base clipped from V and 4 bases from J, the junction kept 0 bases outside the gene matches. CDR1 is SGDLS, CDR2 YYNGEE, per germline. This CDR3 has 14 residues. This chain's CDR3 is CASSVRGGTGELFF. CDR3 coding DNA: TGTGCCAGCAGCGTACGGGGGGGCACCGGGGAGCTGTTTTTT.

This chain uses TRBV6-5 with TRBJ1-2; TRBD1 agrees at 8 bases. CDR1 MNHEY and CDR2 SVGAGI come from the germline V gene. CDR3 length: 13 residues. V was pared by 7 bases and J by 6 bases, with 7 bases of the junction left unmatched. CDR3 DNA sequence: TGTGCCAGCACCAGACAGGGGCCCGATGGCTACACCTTC. Amino acids: CASTRQGPDGYTF.

This clonotype has just a few counts. The V call is TRBV4-1, the J call TRBJ2-1; the match to TRBD2 covers 9 bases. CDR1 and CDR2 from the germline V gene are MGHRA and YSYEKL. With 3 bases clipped from V and 12 bases from J, the junction kept 18 bases outside the gene matches. The CDR3 spans 17 residues. This chain's CDR3 is CASSHNRLAGSPHWQFF. For the CDR3, the DNA is TGCGCCAGCAGCCACAATAGGCTAGCGGGATCCCCCCATTGGCAGTTCTTC.

This clonotype was counted between two and nine times. The rearrangement links TRBV3-1 to TRBJ1-2; D may be TRBD1 (5 bases). V lost 0 bases and J 6 bases, leaving 20 bases between the germline ends. This CDR3 has 17 amino acids. CDR1 is LGHDT, CDR2 YNNKEL, per germline (reference sequence). This chain's CDR3 is CASSQDQRRTSRNGYTF. In DNA form, the CDR3 reads TGTGCCAGCAGCCAAGATCAGCGCCGGACAAGTCGGAATGGCTACACCTTC.

This chain connects TRBV2 to TRBJ1-2, with D possibly matching TRBD1 (6 bases). Germline values: CDR1 SNHLY, CDR2 FYNNEI. CDR3 length: 13 amino acids. The V gene lost 7 bases and the J gene lost 1 base, with 10 bases spanning the gap. The CDR3 nucleotides read TGTGCCAGCACCTACAGGGTTAACTATGGCTACACCTTC. Protein product: CASTYRVNYGYTF.

The chain is built from TRBV10-3 and TRBJ2-5; 13 bases match TRBD2. The trim removed 7 bases at V and 11 bases at J, leaving 10 bases unmatched. Germline V gene lookup returns CDR1 ENHRY and CDR2 SYGVKD. CDR3 length equals 14 residues. This chain's CDR3 is CAIKGTSGIGEQYF. CDR3 nucleotide sequence: TGTGCCATCAAAGGGACTAGCGGGATCGGTGAGCAGTACTTC.

This clonotype was picked up a small number of times. V gene TRBV3-1 combines with J gene TRBJ2-6, with D uncertain. The V end lost 1 base, the J end lost 0 bases, and 13 bases lay between the germline ends. This CDR3 has 18 amino acids. CDR1 LGHDT and CDR2 YNNKEL come from the germline V gene (reference sequence). CDR3 coding DNA: TGTGCCAGCAGCCAAGCCTGGGGTCTCGGCTCTGGGGCCAACGTCCTGACTTTC. It is translated as CASSQAWGLGSGANVLTF.

This rearrangement joins TRBV5-1 to TRBJ1-5; D is possibly TRBD1 (6 bases). The CDR3 sequence is 16 residues long. Germline V gene data show CDR1 as SGHRS and CDR2 as YFSETQ. Trimming shortened V by 1 base and J by 4 bases, and 15 bases separated the two germline ends. CDR3 in DNA: TGCGCCAGCAGCTTGTTACGTGGACAGCAAAATCAGCCCCAGCATTTT. Its translation is CASSLLRGQQNQPQHF.

With regard to this clonotype: A junction end diverges from the germline sequence, so it may reflect a read error. The gene calls are TRBV28 and TRBJ1-3, with D uncertain. The CDR3 covers 13 residues. CDR1 is MDHEN and CDR2 is SYDVKM in the germline V gene. In DNA form, the CDR3 reads TGTGCCAGCAGTGCCTCGACTGGTAACACCATATATTTT. Encoded protein: CASSASTGNTIYF. The full variable domain, its missing parts supplied by reference TRBV28 and TRBJ1-3, is DVKVTQSSRYLVKRTGEKVFLECVQDMDHENMFWYRQDPGLGLRLIYFSYDVKMKEKGDIPEGYSVSREKKERFSLILESASTNQTSMYLCASSASTGNTIYFGEGSWLTVV.

This clonotype has just one count. The rearrangement uses TRBV18 and TRBJ2-1; D possibly matches TRBD1 or TRBD2 (5 bases each). The CDR3 contains 12 residues. V shed 3 bases and J shed 15 bases, with 15 bases lying between them. The germline CDR1 and CDR2 sequences are KGHSH and LQKENI. The CDR3 spells CASSPGAMVGFF. The CDR3 DNA sequence: TGTGCCAGCTCACCCGGGGCGATGGTAGGGTTCTTC.

CDR3 loop: CASSVGWTGNTEAFF. The CDR3 region has the DNA TGTGCCAGCAGCGTAGGTTGGACAGGGAACACTGAAGCTTTCTTT. V is TRBV9 and J is TRBJ1-1; TRBD1 aligns across 7 bases. The CDR3 consists of 15 residues. V shed 0 bases, J shed 1 base, and the junction held 3 bases outside the gene matches. Germline CDR1 reads SGDLS; CDR2 reads YYNGEE.

This chain connects TRBV3-1 to TRBJ2-1, with 9 bases matching TRBD2. Germline V CDR1 and CDR2: LGHDT, YNNKEL (reference sequence). This CDR3 has 14 residues. The V gene end was trimmed by 6 bases and the J gene end by 3 bases; junction bases not matched to a gene: 3. The CDR3 DNA reads as TGTGCCAGCAGACCTAGCGGGAACTACAATGAGCAGTTCTTC. As protein: CASRPSGNYNEQFF.

A word on this clonotype: The junction shows a germline mismatch at one end, possibly a read error. V and J are TRBV7-9 and TRBJ2-1; weak D call: TRBD1 (6 bases). The CDR3 sequence is 14 residues long. CDR1 and CDR2 from the germline V gene are SEHNR and FQNEAQ (reference sequence). CDR3 loop: CASSATGSYNGQFF. DNA of the CDR3: TGTGCCAGCAGCGCGACAGGTTCCTACAATGGGCAGTTCTTC.

This clonotype appeared a few times. V usage is TRBV12-3 or TRBV12-4 and J usage is TRBJ1-6, with D unresolved. This CDR3 region has 13 residues. V gave up 8 bases and J gave up 9 bases, with 14 bases separating them. The CDR3 nucleotides read TGTGCCAGCTCCTTTGGTAATTCTTCACCCCTCCACTTT. As protein: CASSFGNSSPLHF.

This clonotype appeared a few times. This chain uses TRBV18 with TRBJ2-1; 7 bases are shared with TRBD1. V was pared by 3 bases and J by 2 bases, with 10 bases of the junction left unmatched. The germline V gene has CDR1 KGHSH and CDR2 LQKENI. The CDR3 has 17 residues. The CDR3 sequence: CASSPQQGTATYNEQFF. The CDR3 DNA reads as TGTGCCAGCTCACCCCAACAGGGGACCGCTACCTACAATGAGCAGTTCTTC.

This clonotype was recorded a few times. The rearrangement uses TRBV20-1 and TRBJ1-4; the D gene is possibly TRBD1 (6 bases). Germline V CDR1 and CDR2: DFQATT, SNEGSKA (reference sequence). This CDR3 spans 13 amino acids. V was trimmed by 6 bases and J by 4 bases, leaving 12 bases between them. Here the CDR3 DNA reads TGCAGTGCCACAGGGTCCGGTAATGAAAAACTGTTTTTT. Protein product: CSATGSGNEKLFF.

The chain uses TRBV6-5 and TRBJ1-1; D call uncertain. Trimming stripped 6 bases from V and 0 bases from J, with 8 bases between. The germline V gene encodes CDR1 MNHEY and CDR2 SVGAGI. This CDR3 contains 13 residues. CDR3 protein: CASRVDLNTEAFF. CDR3 DNA: TGTGCCAGCAGGGTAGATTTGAACACTGAAGCTTTCTTT.

This rearrangement joins TRBV7-8 to TRBJ2-7; a weak D match, TRBD2 (5 bases). The CDR3 totals 14 residues. V was trimmed by 5 bases and J by 3 bases, leaving 14 bases between them. Germline loops: CDR1 SGHVS, CDR2 FQNEAQ. CDR3: CASSLRELYYEQYF. In DNA, the CDR3 is TGTGCCAGCAGCCTCCGGGAACTTTACTACGAGCAGTACTTC.

J is TRBJ2-1 and V is TRBV6-1; TRBD2 aligns across 9 bases. V shed 4 bases, J shed 5 bases, and the junction held 12 bases outside the gene matches. The CDR3 totals 17 residues. In germline, CDR1 is MNHNS, CDR2 SASEGT. The CDR3 reads CASSVSRVAGGDNEQFF. CDR3 nucleotide sequence: TGTGCCAGCAGTGTGAGCAGGGTGGCGGGAGGGGACAATGAGCAGTTCTTC.

The chain recombines TRBV12-3 or TRBV12-4 with TRBJ2-1; 9 nucleotides agree with TRBD2. V shed 3 bases and J 0 bases; nucleotides not matched to a gene: 9. CDR3 size: 18 residues. In nucleotides, the CDR3 is TGTGCCAGCAGTTTTGTGGCGGGGGGGCTTCCCTCCTACAATGAGCAGTTCTTC. It codes for CASSFVAGGLPSYNEQFF.

This clonotype has just a few counts. The V call is TRBV3-1, the J call TRBJ2-1; no firm D call. The CDR3 has 14 residues. V was trimmed by 2 bases and J by 5 bases, leaving 10 bases between them. The germline V gene encodes CDR1 LGHDT and CDR2 YNNKEL (reference sequence). The CDR3 protein is CASSQSGSHNEQFF. CDR3 DNA sequence: TGTGCCAGCAGCCAAAGTGGGTCCCACAATGAGCAGTTCTTC.

This clonotype has a count of ten or more. The chain has TRBV7-9 and TRBJ2-3, with D possibly being TRBD2 (6 bases). Germline CDR1 SEHNR, CDR2 FQNEAQ (reference sequence). V lost 7 bases and J lost 3, with 11 bases in between. This CDR3 has 13 amino acids. CDR3: CASTGVSTDTQYF. Written as DNA, the CDR3 is TGTGCCAGCACGGGGGTATCGACAGATACGCAGTATTTT.